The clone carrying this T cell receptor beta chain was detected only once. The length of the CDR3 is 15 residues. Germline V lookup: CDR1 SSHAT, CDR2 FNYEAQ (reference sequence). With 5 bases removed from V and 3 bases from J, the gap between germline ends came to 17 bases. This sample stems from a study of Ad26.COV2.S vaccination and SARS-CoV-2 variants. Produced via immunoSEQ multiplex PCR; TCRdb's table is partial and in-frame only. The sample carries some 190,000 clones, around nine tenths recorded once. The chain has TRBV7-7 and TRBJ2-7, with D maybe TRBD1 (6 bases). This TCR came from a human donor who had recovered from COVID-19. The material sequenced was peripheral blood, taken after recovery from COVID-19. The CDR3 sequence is CASSRGPGDRYEQYF. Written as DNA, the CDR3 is TGTGCCAGCAGCCGAGGACCAGGGGATCGCTACGAGCAGTACTTC.